Included here is one T cell receptor (beta chain) sequence, with context. Antigen unknown. The data belong to a study of T-cell memory formation after mild COVID-19. For the study at large: Largely donor-specific TCR clusters were found.

Points from the study as a whole: Chiefly within CM and EM were the contracting CD4+ clones; CD8+ ones were within EMRA. Balance between CD4 and CD8 was seen in clones contracting day 15 to 85, and a CD4+ lean was seen in later expanders.

Germline CDR1 reads MNHEY; CDR2 reads SVGEGT. The CDR3 has 14 amino acids. V was cut by 5 bases and J by 4 bases, with 12 bases left in between. From 5'RACE with constant-segment primers came TCR alpha and TCR beta cDNA libraries that carried sample barcodes and UMIs. TCRdb independently ran MiXCR on the 5' RACE reads; one entry per CDR3 protein. Among a few hundred thousand distinct CDR3 sequences listed, about 23% were seen once. The sequence derives from an adult woman who had mild COVID-19 (a few samples of this study predate the infection). Cell type and time point are not known. Sequenced sample: PBMCs or a T cell subset sorted from them (not recorded which). The chain carries TRBV6-2 or TRBV6-3 and TRBJ2-1; no clear D. The CDR3 DNA reads as TGTGCCAGCAGTGTTTACACGCCATACAATGAGCAGTTCTTC. Encoded protein: CASSVYTPYNEQFF.